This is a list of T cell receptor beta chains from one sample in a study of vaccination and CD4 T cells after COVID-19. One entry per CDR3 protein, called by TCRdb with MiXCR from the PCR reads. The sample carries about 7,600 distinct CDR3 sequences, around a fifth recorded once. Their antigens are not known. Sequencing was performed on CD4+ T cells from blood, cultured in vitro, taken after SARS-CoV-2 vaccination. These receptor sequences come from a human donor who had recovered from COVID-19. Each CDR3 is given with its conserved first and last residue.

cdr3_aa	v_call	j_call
CASSQDWAGYQETQYF	TRBV4-3	TRBJ2-5
CASRPDRVSCNEQFF	TRBV12-3/TRBV12-4	TRBJ2-1
CASSLEGGQAYEQYF	TRBV12-3/TRBV12-4	TRBJ2-7
CASSRKPQETQYF	TRBV27	TRBJ2-5
CASTSLGYEQYF	TRBV6-1	TRBJ2-7
CASSSPGQGPSSYEQYF	TRBV6-2/TRBV6-3	TRBJ2-7
CASSSTSEGTQYF	TRBV12-3/TRBV12-4	TRBJ2-5
CASSHGQGRVGGNQPQHF	TRBV19	TRBJ1-5
CASSYGTSVSDTQYF	TRBV6-5	TRBJ2-3
CSVVRGSTEAFF	TRBV29-1	TRBJ1-1
CASSYSGQNNEQFF	TRBV6-5	TRBJ2-1
CSARGLAYEQYF	TRBV20-1	TRBJ2-7
CSARDDNSYEQYF	TRBV20-1	TRBJ2-7
CASSLEGESGYTF	TRBV7-9	TRBJ1-2